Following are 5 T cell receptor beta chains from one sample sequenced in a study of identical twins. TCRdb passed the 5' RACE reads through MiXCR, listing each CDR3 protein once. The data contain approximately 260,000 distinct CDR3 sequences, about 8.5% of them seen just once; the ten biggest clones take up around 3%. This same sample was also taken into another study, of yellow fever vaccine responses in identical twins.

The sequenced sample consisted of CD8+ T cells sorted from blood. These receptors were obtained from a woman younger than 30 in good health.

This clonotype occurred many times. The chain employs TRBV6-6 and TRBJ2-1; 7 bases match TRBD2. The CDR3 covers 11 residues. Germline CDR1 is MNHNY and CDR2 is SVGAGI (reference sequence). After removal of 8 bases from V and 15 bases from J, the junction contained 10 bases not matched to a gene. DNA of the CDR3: TGTGCCAGCTGGGGGGGGATAACTGGGTTCTTC. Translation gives CASWGGITGFF.

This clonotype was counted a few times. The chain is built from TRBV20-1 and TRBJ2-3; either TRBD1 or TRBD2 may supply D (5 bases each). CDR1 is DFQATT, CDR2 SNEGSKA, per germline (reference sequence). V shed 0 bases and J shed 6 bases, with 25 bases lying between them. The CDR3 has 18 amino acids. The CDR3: CSARELHLTGTGLDTQYF. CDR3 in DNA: TGCAGTGCTAGAGAACTACACTTAACCGGGACGGGCCTTGATACGCAGTATTTT.

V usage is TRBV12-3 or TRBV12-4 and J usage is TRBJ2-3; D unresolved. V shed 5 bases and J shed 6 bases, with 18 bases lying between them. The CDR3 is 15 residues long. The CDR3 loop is CASSLTLIGRDTQYF. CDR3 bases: TGTGCCAGCAGTCTTACTTTGATCGGCCGGGATACGCAGTATTTT.

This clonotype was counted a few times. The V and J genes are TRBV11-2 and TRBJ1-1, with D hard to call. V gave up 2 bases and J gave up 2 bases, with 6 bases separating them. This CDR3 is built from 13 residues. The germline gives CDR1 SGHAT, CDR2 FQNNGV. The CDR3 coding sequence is TGTGCCAGCAGCTTAAACTTCAACACTGAAGCTTTCTTT. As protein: CASSLNFNTEAFF.

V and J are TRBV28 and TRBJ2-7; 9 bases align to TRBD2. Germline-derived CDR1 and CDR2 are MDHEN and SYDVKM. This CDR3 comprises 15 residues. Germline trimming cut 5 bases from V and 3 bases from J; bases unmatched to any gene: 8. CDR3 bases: TGTGCCAGCAGTCCCACCGGGACTAGCTACTACGAGCAGTACTTC. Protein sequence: CASSPTGTSYYEQYF.